This T cell receptor beta chain was captured by sequencing in a study of cytomegalovirus exposure and HLA in healthy donors. As for the study in general: The same platform as the approximately 730 first-cohort repertoires was used for the 130 or so validation repertoires, a later analysis reported. Study-wide findings and caveats: Under in vitro conditions, a few CMV-associated chains were confirmed as specific for CMV antigens. With high specificity and sensitivity, the classifier reportedly diagnosed cytomegalovirus status.

Generated by immunoSEQ multiplex PCR, the TCRdb table keeps only in-frame clones and is missing some. Found here are 120,000 to 150,000 clones, about 91% of them singletons; the top ten hold less than 5.5%. Germline CDR1 and CDR2: MNHNS and SASEGT. Trimming took 4 bases from V and 10 from J; bases not matched to a gene: 7. The CDR3 consists of 13 residues. A remark on this clone: Its matching antigen is unknown.

The TCR originated in a man between 18 and 35 years old in good health and CMV-seropositive. V is TRBV6-1 and J is TRBJ1-1; TRBD1 aligns across 9 bases. The sample was PBMCs. CDR3 in amino acids: CASSAGTGLLAFF. The CDR3 region has the DNA TGTGCCAGCAGTGCCGGGACAGGGCTTTTAGCTTTCTTT.